Presented here are 26 T cell receptor beta chains from one specimen sequenced in a study of blood T cell repertoires in COVID-19. The protocol was immunoSEQ multiplex PCR, while the TCRdb copy is restricted to in-frame clones and leaves out a portion. The sample lists approximately 470,000 clones; over 75% were seen once. Sequenced material: peripheral blood. All receptors come from a human donor in a cohort sampled during active COVID-19.

The chain employs TRBV12-5 and TRBJ1-1, with D perhaps matching TRBD1 (5 bases). Germline V gene data show CDR1 as LGHNT and CDR2 as FRNRAP. This CDR3 comprises 14 residues. The V gene lost 4 bases and the J gene lost 0 bases, with 9 bases spanning the gap. The CDR3 DNA follows: TGTGCTAGTGGTTCCGGGGGAATGAACACTGAAGCTTTCTTT. Its protein is CASGSGGMNTEAFF. The full variable domain, with the rest looked up from reference TRBV12-5 and TRBJ1-1, is DARVTQTPRHKVTEMGQEVTMRCQPILGHNTVFWYRQTMMQGLELLAYFRNRAPLDDSGMPKDRFSAEMPDATLATLKIQPSEPRDSAVYFCASGSGGMNTEAFFGQGTRLTVV.

CDR3 amino acids: CASSFRLAGVNDEQFF. Here the CDR3 DNA reads TGTGCCAGCAGCTTCCGACTAGCGGGAGTAAACGATGAGCAGTTCTTC. V is TRBV7-9 and J is TRBJ2-1; 12 nucleotides align to TRBD2. The germline V gene encodes CDR1 SEHNR and CDR2 FQNEAQ (reference sequence). With V trimmed by 3 bases and J by 8 bases, 8 bases remained unmatched. The CDR3 runs 16 residues.

The chain combines TRBV28 with TRBJ2-7; no clear D gene. Deletions cut 5 bases from V and 7 bases from J, with 18 bases between. The CDR3 runs to 14 residues. Germline V gives CDR1 MDHEN, CDR2 SYDVKM. CDR3 nucleotide sequence: TGTGCCAGCAGTCCCCTTGTCAGGTCGGCAGAGCAGTACTTC. Its protein product is CASSPLVRSAEQYF.

This clone showed up just a few times. The chain couples TRBV15 to TRBJ1-5, with TRBD1 matching over 9 bases. This CDR3 has 18 residues. Germline assignment: CDR1 LNHNV and CDR2 YYDKDF (reference sequence). Losses at the gene ends were 1 base for V and 4 bases for J; bases not matched to a gene: 11. The DNA for the CDR3 is TGTGCCACCAGCAGAGGGGGCGGGACAGGGAGACAAAATCAGCCCCAGCATTTT. It translates to CATSRGGGTGRQNQPQHF.

This sequence joins TRBV7-6 and TRBJ2-7, with no clear D. The CDR3 extends over 15 amino acids. V shed 1 base and J shed 1 base, with 11 bases lying between them. From germline, CDR1 is SGHVS and CDR2 FNYEAQ. The CDR3 DNA is TGTGCCAGCAGCTTAGTCCCGAGCCTTTCCTACGAGCAGTACTTC. Translation gives CASSLVPSLSYEQYF.

The chain uses TRBV9 and TRBJ1-2; D is perhaps TRBD1 (6 bases). The length of the CDR3 is 15 residues. Germline V gene sequence: CDR1 SGDLS, CDR2 YYNGEE. V lost 4 bases, J lost 4 bases, and 17 bases lay in between. CDR3 in amino acids: CASSSQGELVYGYTF. The CDR3 DNA reads as TGTGCCAGCAGCTCACAGGGCGAACTAGTCTATGGCTACACCTTC.

V usage is TRBV7-9 and J usage is TRBJ2-1; TRBD2 aligns across 12 bases. V shed 5 bases and J 0 bases; nucleotides not matched to a gene: 5. The CDR3 contains 17 residues. The V gene's germline CDR1 is SEHNR and CDR2 FQNEAQ (reference sequence). The CDR3 DNA follows: TGTGCCAGCAGCCCTCGGACTAGCGGGGTCTCCTACAATGAGCAGTTCTTC. Protein product: CASSPRTSGVSYNEQFF.

The sample holds one count of this clone. The chain carries TRBV5-5 and TRBJ1-2, with D perhaps matching TRBD1 (5 bases). CDR1 and CDR2 from the germline V gene are SGHKS and YYEKEE (reference sequence). The V gene lost 7 bases and the J gene lost 4 bases, with 20 bases spanning the gap. The CDR3 consists of 15 residues. The CDR3 here is CASGRGVVGGYGYTF. DNA for the CDR3: TGTGCCAGCGGTCGGGGGGTTGTGGGCGGCTATGGCTACACCTTC.

The chain uses TRBV7-2 and TRBJ2-7; 7 bases are shared with TRBD2. V was clipped by 4 bases and J by 6 bases; unmatched bases: 9. The CDR3 is 14 amino acids. Germline lookup yields CDR1 SGHTA and CDR2 FQGNSA. The CDR3 reads CASSSPGTISEQYF. The CDR3 DNA reads TGTGCCAGCAGCTCGCCCGGGACTATAAGCGAGCAGTACTTC.

The gene calls are TRBV7-9 and TRBJ2-1, with 10 bases fitting TRBD2. The CDR3 is made up of 16 amino acids. The J segment lost 2 bases and the V segment lost 5 bases, leaving 6 bases of the junction unmatched. CDR1 is SEHNR, CDR2 FQNEAQ, per germline (reference sequence). The CDR3 region is CASSVGTSEPYNEQFF. The CDR3 region has the DNA TGTGCCAGCAGCGTCGGGACTAGCGAACCCTACAATGAGCAGTTCTTC.

V usage is TRBV3-1 (or the pseudogene TRBV3-2) and J usage is TRBJ1-2; 7 positions match TRBD1. V shed 4 bases, J shed 7 bases, and the junction held 9 bases outside the gene matches. The germline V gene has CDR1 LGHDT and CDR2 YNNKEL (reference sequence). This CDR3 contains 14 residues. CDR3: CASSREDRWAGYTF. The CDR3 coding sequence is TGTGCCAGCAGCCGAGAGGACAGGTGGGCTGGCTACACCTTC.

The rearrangement joins TRBV5-4 to TRBJ2-7, with D maybe TRBD2 (6 bases). Trimming removed 4 bases from V and 7 bases from J, with 24 bases in between. CDR1 SGHNT and CDR2 YYREEE come from the germline V gene (reference sequence). The CDR3 totals 16 residues. The CDR3 loop reads CASSPGGGKGSYEQYF. CDR3 DNA: TGTGCCAGCAGCCCGGGCGGCGGGAAGGGATCGTATGAGCAGTACTTC.

CDR3 in DNA: TGTGCCAGCAGCTCACGGACAGGGTTTGGCTACACCTTC. This sequence encodes CASSSRTGFGYTF. This rearrangement joins TRBV7-8 to TRBJ1-2; 8 bases map to TRBD1. The CDR3 consists of 13 residues. In germline, CDR1 is SGHVS, CDR2 FQNEAQ. Trimming cost V 4 bases and J 7 bases; bases outside gene matches: 5.

This clone showed up just once. The chain has TRBV6-1 and TRBJ2-1; TRBD2 matches 11 bases. The junction had 0 bases not matched to a gene; V was cut back by 1 base and J by 7 bases. Germline V gives CDR1 MNHNS, CDR2 SASEGT. This CDR3 is built from 14 residues. CDR3 nucleotide sequence: TGTGCCAGCAGTGAAGGGACTAGCGGGAATGAGCAGTTCTTC. Amino acids: CASSEGTSGNEQFF.

The chain recombines TRBV7-2 with TRBJ2-1; TRBD2 agrees at 11 bases. Germline CDR1 is SGHTA and CDR2 is FQGNSA. V was pared by 1 base and J by 6 bases, with 8 bases of the junction left unmatched. The CDR3 length is 17 residues. The CDR3 DNA sequence: TGTGCCAGCAGCTTAGTCCAACTAGCGGGAGCTGTCAATGAGCAGTTCTTC. The encoded protein is CASSLVQLAGAVNEQFF. Drawing the rest from reference TRBV7-2 and TRBJ2-1, the complete variable domain is GAGVSQSPSNKVTEKGKDVELRCDPISGHTALYWYRQSLGQGLEFLIYFQGNSAPDKSGLPSDRFSAERTGGSVSTLTIQRTQQEDSAVYLCASSLVQLAGAVNEQFFGPGTRLTVL.

The genes are TRBV7-8 and TRBJ2-7; D remains ambiguous. With 5 bases removed from V and 4 bases from J, the gap between germline ends came to 15 bases. This CDR3 region has 14 residues. Germline values: CDR1 SGHVS, CDR2 FQNEAQ. CDR3: CASSPKNPGYEQYF. For the CDR3, the DNA is TGTGCCAGCAGCCCGAAGAACCCCGGGTACGAGCAGTACTTC.

The chain couples TRBV27 to TRBJ1-2; D is uncertain. Germline values: CDR1 MNHEY, CDR2 SMNVEV (reference sequence). V was cut by 3 bases and J by 1 base, with 15 bases left in between. CDR3 length: 16 amino acids. The CDR3 DNA sequence: TGTGCCAGCAGTTTGAACCCCCCAGGATTTAACTATGGCTACACCTTC. Translation gives CASSLNPPGFNYGYTF.

This clone was found once. CDR3 residues: CASGGAGGELFF. The CDR3, as DNA: TGTGCCAGCGGGGGGGCAGGCGGGGAGCTGTTTTTT. This chain links TRBV3-1 (or the pseudogene TRBV3-2) with TRBJ2-2; D is perhaps TRBD2 (7 bases). CDR3 size: 12 residues. V lost 8 bases, J lost 7 bases, and 11 bases lay in between. CDR1 is LGHDT, CDR2 YNNKEL, per germline (reference sequence).

The chain employs TRBV5-1 and TRBJ2-7; TRBD1 matches 11 bases. The ends lost 3 bases at V and 2 bases at J; junction bases unmatched: 7. Germline V CDR1 and CDR2: SGHRS, YFSETQ. The CDR3 extends over 16 amino acids. The CDR3 DNA is TGCGCCAGCAGCTCCCGAGGGGACAGGGGGACCTACGAGCAGTACTTC. Translating gives CASSSRGDRGTYEQYF.

The genes are TRBV19 and TRBJ2-5; D not certain. The CDR3 contains 13 residues. Germline V lookup: CDR1 LNHDA, CDR2 SQIVND (reference sequence). V was pared by 2 bases and J by 2 bases, with 6 bases between. In nucleotides, the CDR3 is TGTGCCAGTAGTATAACCACTCAAGAGACCCAGTACTTC. Translated, it gives CASSITTQETQYF.

There are a few counts of this clone. The rearrangement uses TRBV27 and TRBJ1-1; D gene uncertain. Per germline, CDR1 MNHEY and CDR2 SMNVEV (reference sequence). V lost 9 bases and J 4 bases, leaving 12 bases between the germline ends. There are 12 residues in the CDR3. The CDR3 spells CARAATGTEAFF. CDR3 in DNA: TGTGCCAGGGCGGCGACCGGCACTGAAGCTTTCTTT.

The genes are TRBV5-4 and TRBJ1-2; a possible D gene is TRBD1 (6 bases). Trimming left V 4 bases short and J 2 bases short, with 12 bases between. The CDR3 loop spans 14 amino acids. Germline lookup yields CDR1 SGHNT and CDR2 YYREEE (reference sequence). The CDR3, as DNA: TGTGCCAGCAGCGCAACAGGGAAAAACTATGGCTACACCTTC. This encodes CASSATGKNYGYTF.

The V and J genes are TRBV29-1 and TRBJ2-7; D is unclear. The V gene's germline CDR1 is SQVTM and CDR2 ANQGSEA. The CDR3 contains 12 residues. V lost 4 bases, J lost 0 bases, and 7 bases lay in between. The CDR3 nucleotides are TGCAGCGTTGCTCGGAGCTCCTACGAGCAGTACTTC. Translated: CSVARSSYEQYF.

DNA for the CDR3: TGCGCCAGCAGCCAGGCAAATTCACCCCTCCACTTT. It specifies CASSQANSPLHF. The chain has TRBV4-3 and TRBJ1-6; D is undetermined. There are 12 residues in the CDR3. V was clipped by 3 bases and J by 7 bases, with 4 bases between them. Germline V gene sequence: CDR1 LGHNA, CDR2 YSLEER.

This clone was counted once. The same CDR3 is also encoded by other DNA sequences in this sample. The chain joins TRBV6-2 or TRBV6-3 to TRBJ2-3, with 15 bases identical to TRBD2. Germline V CDR1 and CDR2: MNHEY, SVGEGT. The CDR3 has 17 residues. V shed 6 bases and J 1 base; nucleotides not matched to a gene: 5. The CDR3 sequence is CASSPGLAGGRTDTQYF. CDR3 DNA: TGTGCCAGCAGCCCGGGACTAGCGGGAGGTCGCACAGATACGCAGTATTTT.

The sample holds one count of this clone. CDR3 in DNA: TGTGCCAGCAGCCTTAGGAGCACCGGGGAGCTGTTTTTT. It encodes CASSLRSTGELFF. The chain employs TRBV7-3 and TRBJ2-2, with D hard to call. The germline V gene encodes CDR1 SGHTA and CDR2 FQGTGA. The V and J ends lost 5 bases and 4 bases respectively, with 8 bases between them. The length of the CDR3 is 13 residues.